Included here is one T cell receptor beta chain sequence, with context. The PCR made use of 60 Vbeta and 13 Jbeta primers. Data came from immunoSEQ multiplex PCR; TCRdb stores just in-frame clones and leaves some out. Found here are over 150,000 clones, 70% to 80% of them singletons; the top ten hold approximately 2.3%. The data were taken from a study of cytomegalovirus exposure and HLA in healthy donors. This clonotype was sampled from a man aged 50 to 60 in good health and CMV-seropositive. Sequences were obtained from PBMCs.

Written as DNA, the CDR3 is TGTGCCAGCAGTTTAGCGCTGTCCGCCTATGGCTACACCTTC. It translates to CASSLALSAYGYTF. The chain recombines TRBV28 with TRBJ1-2; no firm D call. This CDR3 spans 14 amino acids. V lost 2 bases and J 4 bases, leaving 11 bases between the germline ends. Germline loops: CDR1 MDHEN, CDR2 SYDVKM.